A selection of T cell receptor beta chains follows, all from one sample in a study of blood T cell repertoires in COVID-19. Libraries were prepared by immunoSEQ multiplex PCR; TCRdb keeps only in-frame clonotypes and omits some of them. The sample has under 250,000 clones; around 84% are singletons. The material sequenced was peripheral blood. The receptors here all came from a woman aged 70-85 years with active or convalescent COVID-19. The CDR3 runs from the conserved cysteine through the conserved F or W. Fields, in order: V gene, D gene, clone size, J gene, CDR3 DNA, CDR3 protein. A D gene is named only where the DNA matches it firmly. Rows give clone size only sometimes, using once, few, many, or a class for an expanded clone.

TRBV5-4	-	-	TRBJ2-3	TGTGCCAGCAGCATCGGGACACTCGAGGGAGATACGCAGTATTTT	CASSIGTLEGDTQYF
TRBV24-1	TRBD1	-	TRBJ1-2	TGTGCCACCCCAATCAAACAGGGGGCGCGTGGCTACACCTTC	CATPIKQGARGYTF
TRBV10-2	-	-	TRBJ1-1	TGCGCCAGCAGTGAAGACAGGATCGCTGAAGCTTTCTTT	CASSEDRIAEAFF
TRBV18	TRBD1	-	TRBJ1-5	TGTGCCAGCTCACCGGGACAGATTTATCAGCCCCAGCATTTT	CASSPGQIYQPQHF
TRBV12-5	TRBD2	-	TRBJ2-5	TGTGCTAGTGGTTTAGCAGCGGGGGGGAAGACCCAGTACTTC	CASGLAAGGKTQYF
TRBV5-1	TRBD1	-	TRBJ1-2	TGCGCCAGCAGCGGGACAGGGGGGAACTATGGCTACACCTTC	CASSGTGGNYGYTF
TRBV10-3	-	-	TRBJ1-6	TGTGCCACCCGACAGACGGATAATTCACCCCTCCACTTT	CATRQTDNSPLHF
TRBV18	TRBD1	-	TRBJ1-1	TGTGCCAGCTCACCCACTTACAGGGGGAACACTGAAGCTTTCTTT	CASSPTYRGNTEAFF
TRBV7-6	TRBD1	once	TRBJ1-2	TGTGCCAGCAGCTCCGGGACAGGGGGAAGCTATGGCTACACCTTC	CASSSGTGGSYGYTF
TRBV2	-	-	TRBJ1-6	TGTGCCAGCTGCATGGGGGGACGAGATTCACCCCTCCACTTT	CASCMGGRDSPLHF
TRBV6-5	-	-	TRBJ2-1	TGTGCCAGCAGTACTCGGGGGTCCTACAATGAGCAGTTCTTC	CASSTRGSYNEQFF
TRBV19	-	-	TRBJ2-5	TGTGCCAGTAGTACGACAGGTTTTCAAGAGACCCAGTACTTC	CASSTTGFQETQYF
TRBV10-2	TRBD2	-	TRBJ2-7	TGCGCCAGCAGTAGCCCCGGGGGGACCGAGCAGTACTTC	CASSSPGGTEQYF
TRBV5-1	TRBD1	-	TRBJ2-7	TGCGCCAGCAGCCAGGGGACAGTTACCTACGAGCAGTACTTC	CASSQGTVTYEQYF
TRBV18	TRBD1	once	TRBJ1-5	TGTGCCAGCTCACCTCCGGGTAGGGGGCCAGGCAATCAGCCCCAGCATTTT	CASSPPGRGPGNQPQHF
TRBV5-1	-	once	TRBJ2-5	TGCGCCAGCAGCTTGGCCAAAGGGGGCCAAGAGACCCAGTACTTC	CASSLAKGGQETQYF
TRBV5-8	-	-	TRBJ1-5	TGTGCCAGCAGCTTGGGAGACAGGTATAGCAATCAGCCCCAGCATTTT	CASSLGDRYSNQPQHF
TRBV18	TRBD2	-	TRBJ2-1	TGTGCCAGCTCTCCGGGAGGGGCGTCCTACAATGAGCAGTTCTTC	CASSPGGASYNEQFF
TRBV7-8	-	-	TRBJ1-5	TGTGCCAGCAGCTTAAAGGGGCAGCTAAATCAGCCCCAGCATTTT	CASSLKGQLNQPQHF
TRBV5-5	-	once	TRBJ2-1	TGTGCCAGCAGCTTGGCGTGGTCTACCTCCTACAATGAGCAGTTCTTC	CASSLAWSTSYNEQFF